This T cell receptor (beta chain) was found in a study of T-cell reconstitution after alpha-beta-depleted transplantation in children (dated by TCRdb to the mid-2010s). A note on the overall study: The study quantitatively tracked T-cell immune reconstitution after TCRalphabeta/CD19-depleted allogeneic hematopoietic cell transplantation in children using TCR repertoire profiling. Beyond this particular receptor, the publication reports: The high TCRbeta diversity at day 60 in some patients was ascribed to recipient T cells and intrathymic progenitors that had survived conditioning. Apparently early alphabetaT-cell count recovery about two months after transplant reportedly relied on only several hundred rapidly expanded clones derived from non-depleted graft cells. The frequencies of hyperexpanded clones fell over the following months, and after one year, T-cell counts and TCRbeta diversity were mostly attributed to newly produced T cells.

Receptor libraries were prepared by PCR. Sequencing was carried out with an Illumina HiSeq 2500. TCR libraries were prepared with molecular barcoding, using unique molecular identifiers to normalize TCRbeta repertoire quantification. Using fastp trimming at Q25 and MiXCR clonotype assembly, TCRdb reanalyzed the public sequencing data and kept in-frame beta chains. For every CDR3 protein sequence, its rows merge into one entry that carries the most common genes and DNA. This sample gives some 450,000 distinct CDR3 sequences in total; approximately 42% of them show up just once. The ten largest account for roughly 27% of the sample. The treatment or condition tag for this specimen amounts to: allogeneic hematopoietic cell transplantation with graft depleted of TCRalphabeta T cells and CD19 B cells. The children who served as transplant recipients had been given grafts of TCRalphabeta/CD19-depleted allogeneic hematopoietic cells.

Details on this clonotype: It has no known antigen specificity. The sample holds no much larger clone one base away, and base qualities are not on file.

The sample in question was PBMCs, obtained before TCRalphabeta/CD19-depleted stem cell transplant. The receptor was derived from a girl aged 2-15 years with aplastic anemia, due to receive a stem cell transplant.

The CDR3 amino acid sequence is: CASSLLLGVANEQFF. At the DNA level, the sequence is TGTGCCAGCAGCTTACTCCTCGGAGTTGCCAATGAGCAGTTCTTC. The rearrangement joined TRBV7-2 to TRBJ2-1, with the D gene call left open. CDR1 and CDR2 (SGHTA, FQGNSA) derive from the germline V gene. V and J are truncated by 2 bases and 6 bases respectively, leaving an intervening sequence of 14 bases. Its CDR3 holds 15 amino acids, cysteine through phenylalanine. Just CDR3 DNA is preserved here, 45 bases in frame from base 1.